The TCR beta chain described here comes from a study of blood T cells in healthy people across ages. This CDR3 has 15 amino acids. The germline V and J ends were trimmed by 8 bases and 3 bases, with 19 bases remaining between them. In germline, CDR1 is MNHNY, CDR2 SVGAGI (reference sequence). The use of a sample-barcoded 5' primer and a J-beta primer mix characterized a second PCR of roughly 7 to 12 cycles. TCRdb fed the 5' RACE reads into MiXCR, producing one record per CDR3 protein. The table lists over 600,000 distinct CDR3 sequences, over 40% of them singletons. This clonotype was detected only a few times.

The source is an elderly man in good health. Sequencing was performed on blood. The V and J genes are TRBV6-6 and TRBJ2-5, with a weak D call TRBD1 (5 bases). The CDR3 here is CASRNQGLSEETQYF. In nucleotides, the CDR3 is TGTGCCAGCCGGAACCAGGGTCTTTCAGAAGAGACCCAGTACTTC.